This T cell receptor (beta chain) came from a study of control samples from healthy donors and cancer patients. The data were produced by immunoSEQ multiplex PCR, yet TCRdb's version contains in-frame clones alone and is incomplete. The table records 90,000 to 120,000 clones, around 80% of them present only once. Sequenced material: blood. The sequence came from a man aged 18 to 35 in good health.

CDR3 region: CATGGGDAGDHEQYF. The CDR3 coding sequence is TGTGCCACCGGGGGCGGGGACGCGGGGGACCACGAGCAGTACTTC. The chain links TRBV10-3 to TRBJ2-7; the D gene is possibly TRBD2 (7 bases). The CDR3 spans 15 residues. V lost 10 bases, J lost 5 bases, and 24 bases lay in between. CDR1 and CDR2 from the germline V gene are ENHRY and SYGVKD.